Listed below are T cell receptor beta chains from one sample, sequenced in a study of T cell responses to AZD1222 COVID-19 vaccine. TCRdb's table, derived via immunoSEQ multiplex PCR, lists solely in-frame clones and lacks some. The sample gives about 120,000 clones, around 87% of which show up once; 10% is in the top ten. The sequencing used peripheral blood, collected on day 0 of AZD1222 vaccination. The receptor source for this set is an adult in good health. Both conserved end residues are part of each CDR3. Fields, in order: V gene, clone size, D gene, J gene, CDR3 protein, CDR3 DNA. D genes are given only for firm matches. Rows may omit the clone size; those that give it use once, few, many or a size class.

V gene: TRBV19; clone size: .; D gene: TRBD1; J gene: TRBJ1-1; CDR3 protein: CASSQTGYTEAFF; CDR3 DNA: TGTGCCAGTAGTCAGACAGGGTACACTGAAGCTTTCTTT
V gene: TRBV4-2; clone size: once; D gene: TRBD1; J gene: TRBJ2-7; CDR3 protein: CASSLRTGSSYEQYF; CDR3 DNA: TGTGCCAGCAGCCTACGGACAGGGTCCTCCTACGAGCAGTACTTC
V gene: TRBV15; clone size: .; D gene: TRBD1; J gene: TRBJ2-1; CDR3 protein: CATSGHRGSEQFF; CDR3 DNA: TGTGCCACCAGCGGACACAGGGGAAGTGAGCAGTTCTTC
V gene: TRBV28; clone size: .; D gene: TRBD1; J gene: TRBJ1-1; CDR3 protein: CASSLSGQGNTEAFF; CDR3 DNA: TGTGCCAGCAGTTTATCGGGACAGGGGAACACTGAAGCTTTCTTT
V gene: TRBV30; clone size: .; D gene: .; J gene: TRBJ2-2; CDR3 protein: CAWSGQGNTGELFF; CDR3 DNA: TGTGCCTGGAGTGGGCAGGGAAACACCGGGGAGCTGTTTTTT
V gene: TRBV20-1; clone size: .; D gene: .; J gene: TRBJ2-3; CDR3 protein: CSASRGNTDTQYF; CDR3 DNA: TGCAGTGCTAGTCGTGGAAACACAGATACGCAGTATTTT
V gene: TRBV6-5; clone size: .; D gene: TRBD1; J gene: TRBJ2-1; CDR3 protein: CASAGQGRNEQFF; CDR3 DNA: TGTGCCAGCGCGGGACAGGGGAGGAATGAGCAGTTCTTC
V gene: TRBV12-3/TRBV12-4; clone size: .; D gene: .; J gene: TRBJ1-1; CDR3 protein: CASSFDVAAAFF; CDR3 DNA: TGTGCCAGCAGTTTCGACGTAGCTGCCGCTTTCTTT
V gene: TRBV24-1; clone size: .; D gene: TRBD2; J gene: TRBJ2-2; CDR3 protein: CATSGLAGGDTGELFF; CDR3 DNA: TGTGCCACCAGTGGACTAGCGGGAGGTGACACCGGGGAGCTGTTTTTT
V gene: TRBV15; clone size: .; D gene: .; J gene: TRBJ2-7; CDR3 protein: CATTFGTNPAYEQYF; CDR3 DNA: TGTGCCACCACCTTTGGGACAAACCCTGCCTACGAGCAGTACTTC
V gene: TRBV5-1; clone size: once; D gene: .; J gene: TRBJ2-5; CDR3 protein: CASSSGKGWQETQYF; CDR3 DNA: TGCGCCAGCAGCTCAGGCAAGGGCTGGCAAGAGACCCAGTACTTC
V gene: TRBV27; clone size: .; D gene: .; J gene: TRBJ1-4; CDR3 protein: CARRGEDNEKLFF; CDR3 DNA: TGTGCCAGGAGAGGGGAGGATAATGAAAAACTGTTTTTT
V gene: TRBV5-4; clone size: .; D gene: TRBD1; J gene: TRBJ2-7; CDR3 protein: CASSEQGAREQYF; CDR3 DNA: TGTGCCAGCAGCGAACAGGGGGCGCGGGAGCAGTACTTC
V gene: TRBV12-5; clone size: many; D gene: TRBD1; J gene: TRBJ1-1; CDR3 protein: CASGWTGTLNTEAFF; CDR3 DNA: TGTGCTAGTGGTTGGACAGGAACTCTGAACACTGAAGCTTTCTTT
V gene: TRBV30; clone size: .; D gene: TRBD2; J gene: TRBJ2-1; CDR3 protein: CAWSRTSGSFHEQFF; CDR3 DNA: TGTGCCTGGAGTAGGACTAGCGGGAGTTTCCATGAGCAGTTCTTC
V gene: TRBV4-1; clone size: .; D gene: TRBD2; J gene: TRBJ2-1; CDR3 protein: CASSQDSPLVAGGNEQFF; CDR3 DNA: TGCGCCAGCAGCCAAGACAGTCCTCTGGTAGCGGGGGGAAATGAGCAGTTCTTC
V gene: TRBV9; clone size: .; D gene: TRBD2; J gene: TRBJ2-7; CDR3 protein: CASSETAGGGFGEQYF; CDR3 DNA: TGTGCCAGCAGCGAAACAGCGGGAGGGGGTTTTGGAGAGCAGTACTTC
V gene: TRBV29-1; clone size: .; D gene: .; J gene: TRBJ1-1; CDR3 protein: CSVEEKQEAFF; CDR3 DNA: TGCAGCGTTGAAGAGAAACAGGAGGCTTTCTTT
V gene: TRBV28; clone size: .; D gene: TRBD1; J gene: TRBJ1-1; CDR3 protein: CASSGQDQGTEAFF; CDR3 DNA: TGTGCCAGCAGTGGACAGGACCAAGGGACTGAAGCTTTCTTT
V gene: TRBV5-1; clone size: .; D gene: TRBD1; J gene: TRBJ1-1; CDR3 protein: CASSSQGVGTEAFF; CDR3 DNA: TGCGCCAGCAGCTCACAGGGGGTAGGCACTGAAGCTTTCTTT
V gene: TRBV19; clone size: .; D gene: .; J gene: TRBJ2-5; CDR3 protein: CASSIRVQETQYF; CDR3 DNA: TGTGCCAGTAGTATCCGGGTGCAAGAGACCCAGTACTTC
V gene: TRBV28; clone size: .; D gene: .; J gene: TRBJ2-7; CDR3 protein: CASSLYGATGYEQYF; CDR3 DNA: TGTGCCAGCAGTTTGTACGGGGCTACTGGCTACGAGCAGTACTTC
V gene: TRBV7-9; clone size: .; D gene: .; J gene: TRBJ2-2; CDR3 protein: CASRWEANTGELFF; CDR3 DNA: TGTGCCAGCAGGTGGGAGGCGAACACCGGGGAGCTGTTTTTT
V gene: TRBV27; clone size: .; D gene: TRBD1; J gene: TRBJ2-5; CDR3 protein: CASSSPGQGETQYF; CDR3 DNA: TGTGCCAGCAGTTCCCCGGGACAGGGAGAGACCCAGTACTTC
V gene: TRBV11-1; clone size: .; D gene: TRBD2; J gene: TRBJ2-3; CDR3 protein: CASSPSGGVEDTQYF; CDR3 DNA: TGTGCCAGCAGCCCGAGCGGGGGGGTGGAAGATACGCAGTATTTT
V gene: TRBV7-9; clone size: .; D gene: .; J gene: TRBJ2-5; CDR3 protein: CASSPPRFGETQYF; CDR3 DNA: TGTGCCAGCAGCCCCCCCAGGTTCGGAGAGACCCAGTACTTC
V gene: TRBV19; clone size: .; D gene: TRBD1; J gene: TRBJ2-7; CDR3 protein: CASSRGTGISYEQYF; CDR3 DNA: TGTGCCAGTAGTCGAGGGACAGGGATATCTTACGAGCAGTACTTC
V gene: TRBV7-2; clone size: .; D gene: TRBD2; J gene: TRBJ2-7; CDR3 protein: CASSPSGSLSYEQYF; CDR3 DNA: TGTGCCAGCAGTCCTAGCGGGAGCTTATCCTACGAGCAGTACTTC
V gene: TRBV27; clone size: .; D gene: TRBD1; J gene: TRBJ2-5; CDR3 protein: CASSLRDRQGETQYF; CDR3 DNA: TGTGCCAGCAGTCTCCGGGACAGGCAGGGGGAGACCCAGTACTTC
V gene: TRBV6-5; clone size: .; D gene: .; J gene: TRBJ2-5; CDR3 protein: CASTDRKVQETQYF; CDR3 DNA: TGTGCCAGCACCGACAGAAAGGTCCAAGAGACCCAGTACTTC
V gene: TRBV7-2; clone size: .; D gene: TRBD1; J gene: TRBJ1-1; CDR3 protein: CASSFDRGRSAEAFF; CDR3 DNA: TGTGCCAGCAGCTTTGACAGGGGGCGGTCGGCTGAAGCTTTCTTT
V gene: TRBV4-2; clone size: .; D gene: .; J gene: TRBJ2-1; CDR3 protein: CASSQEGGTVYNEQFF; CDR3 DNA: TGTGCCAGCAGCCAAGAAGGGGGTACAGTCTACAATGAGCAGTTCTTC